A selection of T cell receptor beta chains follows, all from one sample in a study of cytomegalovirus exposure and HLA in healthy donors. Here immunoSEQ multiplex PCR was the method, and the copy in TCRdb shows in-frame clones only, minus some. The data show under 250,000 clones, around 77% seen once. Input material: PBMCs. Receptors were obtained from a woman aged 25 to 39 in good health and CMV-seronegative. Each CDR3 is given with its conserved first and last residue. Rows give clone size only sometimes, using once, few, many, or a class for an expanded clone.

size: once
J: TRBJ2-3
V: TRBV9
CDR3: CASSVRASGVRNTQYF

size: -
J: TRBJ1-5
V: TRBV7-9
CDR3: CASSPGGLGNQPQHF

size: -
J: TRBJ2-2
V: TRBV6-5
CDR3: CASSSDNWAGELFF

size: -
J: TRBJ2-6
V: TRBV19
CDR3: CASSIYRISGANVLTF

size: -
J: TRBJ2-4
V: TRBV9
CDR3: CASSVAGGLKNIQYF

size: -
J: TRBJ1-4
V: TRBV19
CDR3: CASSRGTTTNEKLFF

size: -
J: TRBJ1-4
V: TRBV5-1
CDR3: CASSPRTGLYRAQNEKLFF

size: -
J: -
V: TRBV4-2
CDR3: CASSQVGGTYEQYF

size: -
J: TRBJ2-3
V: TRBV27
CDR3: CASRTSGSTDTQYF

size: -
J: TRBJ2-5
V: TRBV2
CDR3: CASKRQGQETQYF

size: -
J: TRBJ1-2
V: TRBV6-5
CDR3: CASSARGVYGYTF

size: -
J: TRBJ1-2
V: TRBV25-1
CDR3: CASSEFYQAEGYPF

size: -
J: TRBJ2-7
V: TRBV11-2
CDR3: CASTRTSGKVEQYF

size: -
J: TRBJ2-7
V: TRBV6-5
CDR3: CASRSGDEQYF

size: -
J: TRBJ1-2
V: TRBV5-5
CDR3: CASSLGTPVYGYTF

size: once
J: TRBJ2-6
V: TRBV7-8
CDR3: CASSPGISGANVLTF

size: -
J: TRBJ2-1
V: TRBV6-1
CDR3: CASGPFGVGENEQFF

size: -
J: TRBJ2-7
V: TRBV5-4
CDR3: CASSSPSGQGTILYEQYF

size: -
J: TRBJ1-1
V: TRBV11-2
CDR3: CASSFAGAANTEAFF

size: -
J: TRBJ1-1
V: TRBV5-4
CDR3: CASIRDRGFTEAFF

size: -
J: TRBJ2-7
V: TRBV18
CDR3: CASSPPVRDSYEQYF

size: -
J: TRBJ1-2
V: TRBV5-4
CDR3: CASSLWDRSNYGYTF

size: -
J: TRBJ1-1
V: TRBV4-1
CDR3: CASSHTGTGGTEAFF

size: -
J: TRBJ2-1
V: TRBV5-8
CDR3: CASSHPRGSGLDNEQFF

size: -
J: TRBJ1-1
V: TRBV29-1
CDR3: CSVRTGLNTEAFF

size: -
J: TRBJ2-1
V: TRBV7-9
CDR3: CASSPTVALDEQFF

size: few
J: TRBJ1-3
V: TRBV5-1
CDR3: CASSLAGNSGNTIYF

size: -
J: TRBJ2-7
V: TRBV6-5
CDR3: CASSYSTGLHEQYF

size: -
J: TRBJ1-3
V: TRBV19
CDR3: CASSIGGNTIYF